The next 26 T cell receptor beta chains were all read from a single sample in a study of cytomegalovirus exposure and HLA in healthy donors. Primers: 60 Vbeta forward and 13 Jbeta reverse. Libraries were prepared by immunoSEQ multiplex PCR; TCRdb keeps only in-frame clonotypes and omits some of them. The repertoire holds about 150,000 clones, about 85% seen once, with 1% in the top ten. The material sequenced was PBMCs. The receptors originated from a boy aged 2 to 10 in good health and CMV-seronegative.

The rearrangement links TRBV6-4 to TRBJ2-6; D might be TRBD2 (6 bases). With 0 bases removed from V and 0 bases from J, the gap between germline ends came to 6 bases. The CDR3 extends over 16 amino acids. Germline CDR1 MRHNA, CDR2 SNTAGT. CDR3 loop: CASSDSGGSGANVLTF. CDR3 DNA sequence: TGTGCCAGCAGTGACTCGGGGGGCTCTGGGGCCAACGTCCTGACTTTC.

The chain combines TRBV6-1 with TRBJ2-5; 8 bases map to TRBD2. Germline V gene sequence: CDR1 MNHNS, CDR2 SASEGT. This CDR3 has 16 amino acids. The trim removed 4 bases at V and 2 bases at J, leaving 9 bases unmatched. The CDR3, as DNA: TGTGCCAGCAGTGCACCGCCGGGGGGGCCACAAGAGACCCAGTACTTC. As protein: CASSAPPGGPQETQYF.

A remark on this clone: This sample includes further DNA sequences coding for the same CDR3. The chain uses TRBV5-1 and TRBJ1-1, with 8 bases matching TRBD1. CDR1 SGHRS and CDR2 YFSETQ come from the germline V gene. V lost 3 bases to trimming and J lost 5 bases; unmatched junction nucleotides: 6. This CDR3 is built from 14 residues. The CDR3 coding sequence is TGCGCCAGCAGCTCAGGACAGGGCCGGACTGAAGCTTTCTTT. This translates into CASSSGQGRTEAFF.

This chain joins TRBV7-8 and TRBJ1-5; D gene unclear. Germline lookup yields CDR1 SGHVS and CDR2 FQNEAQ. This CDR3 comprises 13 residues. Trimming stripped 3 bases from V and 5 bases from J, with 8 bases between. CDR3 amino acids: CASSLYRDQPQHF. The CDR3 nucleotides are TGTGCCAGCAGCTTGTACCGGGATCAGCCCCAGCATTTT. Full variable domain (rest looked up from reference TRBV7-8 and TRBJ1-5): GAGVSQSPRYKVAKRGQDVALRCDPISGHVSLFWYQQALGQGPEFLTYFQNEAQLDKSGLPSDRFFAERPEGSVSTLKIQRTQQEDSAVYLCASSLYRDQPQHFGDGTRLSIL.

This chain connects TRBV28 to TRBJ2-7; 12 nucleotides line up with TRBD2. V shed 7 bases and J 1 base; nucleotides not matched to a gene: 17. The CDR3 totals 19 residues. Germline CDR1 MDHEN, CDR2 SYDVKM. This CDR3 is CASNLRLAGGLLASYEQYF. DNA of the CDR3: TGTGCCAGCAACCTTCGGCTAGCGGGAGGGCTCCTGGCATCCTACGAGCAGTACTTC.

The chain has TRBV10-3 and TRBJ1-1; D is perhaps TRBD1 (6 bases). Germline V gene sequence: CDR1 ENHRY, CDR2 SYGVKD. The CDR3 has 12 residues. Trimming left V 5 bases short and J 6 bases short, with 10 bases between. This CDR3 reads CAISPGQSEAFF. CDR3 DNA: TGTGCCATCAGTCCCGGACAGTCTGAAGCTTTCTTT.

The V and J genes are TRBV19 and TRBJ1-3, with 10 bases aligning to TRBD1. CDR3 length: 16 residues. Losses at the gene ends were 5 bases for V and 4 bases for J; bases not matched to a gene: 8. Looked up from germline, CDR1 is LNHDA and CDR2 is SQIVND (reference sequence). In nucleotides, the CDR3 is TGTGCCAGTAGTTCTCGACAGGGGGCGAAAGGAAACACCATATATTTT. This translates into CASSSRQGAKGNTIYF.

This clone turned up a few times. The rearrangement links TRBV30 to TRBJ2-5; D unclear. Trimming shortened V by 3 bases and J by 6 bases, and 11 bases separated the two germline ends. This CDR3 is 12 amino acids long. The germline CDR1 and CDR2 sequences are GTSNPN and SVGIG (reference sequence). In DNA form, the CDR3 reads TGTGCCTGGAGCGCATCTAGGCAGACCCAGTACTTC. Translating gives CAWSASRQTQYF.

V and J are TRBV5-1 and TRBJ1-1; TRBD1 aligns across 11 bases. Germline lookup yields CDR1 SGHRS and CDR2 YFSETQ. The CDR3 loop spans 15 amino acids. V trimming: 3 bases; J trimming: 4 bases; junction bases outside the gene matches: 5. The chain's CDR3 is CASSSDRGLGTEAFF. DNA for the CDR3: TGCGCCAGCAGCTCGGACAGGGGGCTCGGCACTGAAGCTTTCTTT.

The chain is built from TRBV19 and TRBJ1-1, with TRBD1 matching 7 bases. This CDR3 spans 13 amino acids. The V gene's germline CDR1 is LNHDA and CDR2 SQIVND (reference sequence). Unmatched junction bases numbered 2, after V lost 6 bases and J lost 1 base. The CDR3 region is CASRRTGNTEAFF. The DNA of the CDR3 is TGTGCCAGTAGGCGGACAGGGAACACTGAAGCTTTCTTT. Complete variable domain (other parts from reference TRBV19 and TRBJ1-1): DGGITQSPKYLFRKEGQNVTLSCEQNLNHDAMYWYRQDPGQGLRLIYYSQIVNDFQKGDIAEGYSVSREKKESFPLTVTSAQKNPTAFYLCASRRTGNTEAFFGQGTRLTVV.

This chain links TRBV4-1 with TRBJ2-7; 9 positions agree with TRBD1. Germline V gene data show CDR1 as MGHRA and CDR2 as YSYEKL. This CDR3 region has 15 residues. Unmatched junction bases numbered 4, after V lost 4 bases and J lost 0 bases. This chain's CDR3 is CASSRQQGASYEQYF. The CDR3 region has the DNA TGCGCCAGCAGCCGACAACAGGGGGCCTCCTACGAGCAGTACTTC.

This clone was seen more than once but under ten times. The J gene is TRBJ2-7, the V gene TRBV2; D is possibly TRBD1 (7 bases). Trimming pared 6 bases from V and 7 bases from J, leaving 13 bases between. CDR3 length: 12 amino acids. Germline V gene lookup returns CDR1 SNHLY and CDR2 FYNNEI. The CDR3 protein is CASSAGTVEQYV. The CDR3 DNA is TGTGCCAGCAGCGCGGGGACAGTAGAGCAGTACGTC.

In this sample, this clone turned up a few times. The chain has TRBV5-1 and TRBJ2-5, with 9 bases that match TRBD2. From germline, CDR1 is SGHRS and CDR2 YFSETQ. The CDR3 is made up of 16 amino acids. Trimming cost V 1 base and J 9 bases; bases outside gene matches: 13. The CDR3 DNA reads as TGCGCCAGCAGCTTGAGGAGCGGGGGGAACGCCGAGGCCCAGTACTTC. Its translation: CASSLRSGGNAEAQYF. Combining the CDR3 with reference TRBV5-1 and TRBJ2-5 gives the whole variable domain KAGVTQTPRYLIKTRGQQVTLSCSPISGHRSVSWYQQTPGQGLQFLFEYFSETQRNKGNFPGRFSGRQFSNSRSEMNVSTLELGDSALYLCASSLRSGGNAEAQYFGPGTRLLVL.

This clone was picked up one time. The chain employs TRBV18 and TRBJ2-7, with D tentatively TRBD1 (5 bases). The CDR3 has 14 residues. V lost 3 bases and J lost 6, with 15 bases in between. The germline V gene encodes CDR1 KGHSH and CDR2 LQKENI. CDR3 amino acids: CASSPLGREAEQYF. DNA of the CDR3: TGTGCCAGCTCACCCTTGGGCAGGGAAGCCGAGCAGTACTTC.

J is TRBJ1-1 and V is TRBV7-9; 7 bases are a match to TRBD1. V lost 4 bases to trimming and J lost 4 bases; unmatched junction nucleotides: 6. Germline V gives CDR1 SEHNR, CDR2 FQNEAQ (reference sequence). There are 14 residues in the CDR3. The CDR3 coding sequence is TGTGCCAGCAGCTCGACAGGGACCCCCACTGAAGCTTTCTTT. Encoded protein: CASSSTGTPTEAFF.

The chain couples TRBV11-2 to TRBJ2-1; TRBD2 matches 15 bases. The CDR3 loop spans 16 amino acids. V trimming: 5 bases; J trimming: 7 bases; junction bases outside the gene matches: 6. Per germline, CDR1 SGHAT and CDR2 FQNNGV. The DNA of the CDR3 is TGTGCCAGCAGCCCTTGGACTAGCGGGAGGGAAAATGAGCAGTTCTTC. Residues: CASSPWTSGRENEQFF.

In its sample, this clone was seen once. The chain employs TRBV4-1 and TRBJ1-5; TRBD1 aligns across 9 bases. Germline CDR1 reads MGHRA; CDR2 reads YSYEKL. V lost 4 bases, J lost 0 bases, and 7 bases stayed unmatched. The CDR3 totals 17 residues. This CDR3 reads CASSPDDRGVSNQPQHF. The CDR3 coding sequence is TGCGCCAGCAGCCCCGATGACAGGGGGGTTAGCAATCAGCCCCAGCATTTT.

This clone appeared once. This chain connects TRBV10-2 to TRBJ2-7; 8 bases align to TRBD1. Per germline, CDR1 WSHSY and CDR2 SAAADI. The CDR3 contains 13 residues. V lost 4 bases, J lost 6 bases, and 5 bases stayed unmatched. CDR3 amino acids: CASSGTTGGEQYV. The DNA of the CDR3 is TGCGCCAGCAGTGGGACCACAGGGGGCGAGCAGTACGTC.

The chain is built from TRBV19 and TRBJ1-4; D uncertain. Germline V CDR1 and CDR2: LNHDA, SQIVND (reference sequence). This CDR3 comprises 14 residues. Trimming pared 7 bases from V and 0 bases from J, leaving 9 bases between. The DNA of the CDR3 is TGTGCCAGTACTCAGACATCAACTAATGAAAAACTGTTTTTT. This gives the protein CASTQTSTNEKLFF.

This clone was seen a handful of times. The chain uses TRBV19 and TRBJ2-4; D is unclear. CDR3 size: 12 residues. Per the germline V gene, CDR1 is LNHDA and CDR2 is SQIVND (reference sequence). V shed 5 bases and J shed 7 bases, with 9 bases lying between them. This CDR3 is CASSVSGNIQYF. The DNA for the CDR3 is TGTGCCAGTAGTGTTTCCGGGAACATTCAGTACTTC.

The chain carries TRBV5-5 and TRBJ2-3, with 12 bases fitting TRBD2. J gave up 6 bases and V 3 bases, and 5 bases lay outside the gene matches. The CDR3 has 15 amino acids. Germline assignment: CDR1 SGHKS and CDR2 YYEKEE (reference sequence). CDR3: CASSWRLAGADTQYF. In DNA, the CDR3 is TGTGCCAGCAGCTGGAGACTAGCGGGAGCCGATACGCAGTATTTT.

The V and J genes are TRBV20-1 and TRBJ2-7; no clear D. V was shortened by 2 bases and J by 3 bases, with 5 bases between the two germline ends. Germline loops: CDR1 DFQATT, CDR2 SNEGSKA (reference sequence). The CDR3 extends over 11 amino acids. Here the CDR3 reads CSARSGYEQYF. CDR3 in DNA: TGCAGTGCTAGATCCGGCTACGAGCAGTACTTC.

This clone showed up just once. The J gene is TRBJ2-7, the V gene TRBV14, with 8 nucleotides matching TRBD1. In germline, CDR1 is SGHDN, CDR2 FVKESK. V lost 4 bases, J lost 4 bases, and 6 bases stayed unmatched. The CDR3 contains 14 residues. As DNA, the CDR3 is TGTGCCAGCAGCCCGGACAGGGATCGGTACGAGCAGTACGTC. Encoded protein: CASSPDRDRYEQYV.

CDR3 loop: CASSIEGTDSNQPQHF. DNA for the CDR3: TGTGCCAGTAGTATAGAAGGGACAGATAGCAATCAGCCCCAGCATTTT. The chain couples TRBV19 to TRBJ1-5; 7 nucleotides match TRBD1. The germline V gene has CDR1 LNHDA and CDR2 SQIVND (reference sequence). Trimming cost V 0 bases and J 0 bases; bases outside gene matches: 2. This CDR3 region has 16 residues. The whole variable domain, filled in from reference TRBV19 and TRBJ1-5, reads DGGITQSPKYLFRKEGQNVTLSCEQNLNHDAMYWYRQDPGQGLRLIYYSQIVNDFQKGDIAEGYSVSREKKESFPLTVTSAQKNPTAFYLCASSIEGTDSNQPQHFGDGTRLSIL.

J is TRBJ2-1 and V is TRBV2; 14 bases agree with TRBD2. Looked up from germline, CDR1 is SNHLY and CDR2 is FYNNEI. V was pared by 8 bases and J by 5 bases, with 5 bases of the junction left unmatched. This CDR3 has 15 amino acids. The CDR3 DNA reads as TGTGCCAGCCCTTTGACTAGCGGGAGGGACAATGAGCAGTTCTTC. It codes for CASPLTSGRDNEQFF. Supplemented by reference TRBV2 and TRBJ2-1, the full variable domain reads EPEVTQTPSHQVTQMGQEVILRCVPISNHLYFYWYRQILGQKVEFLVSFYNNEISEKSEIFDDQFSVERPDGSNFTLKIRSTKLEDSAMYFCASPLTSGRDNEQFFGPGTRLTVL.

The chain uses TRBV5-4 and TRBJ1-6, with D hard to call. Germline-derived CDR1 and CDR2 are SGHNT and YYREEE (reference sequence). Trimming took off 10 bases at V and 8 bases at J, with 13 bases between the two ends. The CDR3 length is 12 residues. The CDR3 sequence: CACGRVDSPLHF. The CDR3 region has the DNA TGTGCCTGCGGCCGGGTGGATTCACCCCTCCACTTT.